This T cell receptor (beta chain) appears in the sequencing data of a study of T cell clonotyping in hematopoietic cell transplantation. Study results and caveats: Pathologically expanded recipient clonotypes increased progressively from day 30 to day 180 as diversity fell.

TCRdb's table, derived via immunoSEQ multiplex PCR, lists solely in-frame clones and lacks some. The table shows tens of thousands of clones, with roughly 82% occurring only once. Germline V CDR1 and CDR2: SGHAT, FQNNGV. J gave up 3 bases and V 7 bases, and 9 bases lay outside the gene matches. The CDR3 loop spans 14 amino acids. Time point here: recipient sample about 28 days before transplant, after cytoreduction. The table lists this clone with a count of one. The target antigen is unknown. This chain connects TRBV11-2 to TRBJ2-7, with 7 positions matching TRBD1. The sequences come from peripheral blood mononuclear cells, collected before stem cell transplant. The receptor comes from an older woman with acute myeloid leukemia. Some clones in this sample may be carry-over from other donors' samples. The CDR3 nucleotides read TGTGCCAGCAACCCGGGGACAGCCTACTACGAGCAGTACTTC. It specifies CASNPGTAYYEQYF.